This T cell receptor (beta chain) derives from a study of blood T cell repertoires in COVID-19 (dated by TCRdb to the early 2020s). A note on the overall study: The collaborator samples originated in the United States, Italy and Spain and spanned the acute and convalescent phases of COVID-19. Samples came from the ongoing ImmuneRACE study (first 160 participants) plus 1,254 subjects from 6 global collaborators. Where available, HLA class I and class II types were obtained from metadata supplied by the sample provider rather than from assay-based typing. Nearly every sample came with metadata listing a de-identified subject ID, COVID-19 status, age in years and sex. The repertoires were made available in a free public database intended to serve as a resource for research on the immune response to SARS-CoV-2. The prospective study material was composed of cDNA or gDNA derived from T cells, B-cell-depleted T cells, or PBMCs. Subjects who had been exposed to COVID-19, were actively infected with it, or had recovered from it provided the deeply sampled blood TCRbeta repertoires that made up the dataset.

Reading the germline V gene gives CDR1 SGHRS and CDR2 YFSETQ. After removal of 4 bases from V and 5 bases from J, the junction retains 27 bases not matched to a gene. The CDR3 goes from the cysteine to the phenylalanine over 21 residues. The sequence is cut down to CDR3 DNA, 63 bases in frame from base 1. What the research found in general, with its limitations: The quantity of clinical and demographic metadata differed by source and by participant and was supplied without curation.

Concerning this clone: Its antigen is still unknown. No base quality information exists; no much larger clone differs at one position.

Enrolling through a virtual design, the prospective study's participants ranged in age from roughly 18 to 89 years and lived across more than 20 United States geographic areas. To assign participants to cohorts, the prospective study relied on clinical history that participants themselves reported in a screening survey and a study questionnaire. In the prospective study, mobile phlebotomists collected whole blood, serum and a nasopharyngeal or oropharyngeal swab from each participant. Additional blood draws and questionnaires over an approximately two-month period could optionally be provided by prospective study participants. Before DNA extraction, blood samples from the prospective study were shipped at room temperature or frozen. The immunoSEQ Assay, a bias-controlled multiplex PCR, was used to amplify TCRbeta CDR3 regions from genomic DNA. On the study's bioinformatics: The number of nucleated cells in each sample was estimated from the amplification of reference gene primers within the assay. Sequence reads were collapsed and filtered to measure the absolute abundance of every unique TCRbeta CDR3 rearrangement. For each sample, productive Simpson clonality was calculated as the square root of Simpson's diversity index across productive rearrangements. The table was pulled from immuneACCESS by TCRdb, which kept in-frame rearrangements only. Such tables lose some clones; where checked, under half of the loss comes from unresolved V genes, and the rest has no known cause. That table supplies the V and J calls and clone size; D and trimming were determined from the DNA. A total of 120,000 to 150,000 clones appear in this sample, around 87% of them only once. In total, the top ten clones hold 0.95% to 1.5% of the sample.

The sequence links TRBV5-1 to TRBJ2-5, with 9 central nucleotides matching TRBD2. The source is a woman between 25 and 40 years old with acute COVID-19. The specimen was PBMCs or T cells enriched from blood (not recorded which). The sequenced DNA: TGCGCCAGCAGCCGTGGGAACAGTCTGATAGGACTAGCGTCACCCGGGGAGACCCAGTACTTC. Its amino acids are CASSRGNSLIGLASPGETQYF.